The 25 T cell receptor beta chains below come from one sample, sequenced in a study of T cells in localized non-small cell lung cancer. Assay: immunoSEQ multiplex PCR; the TCRdb copy retains only in-frame clones and omits some. The table lists more than 1,500 clones, less than 40% of them singletons, with roughly a third in the top ten. Sequenced material: normal lung tissue next to the tumor, taken before any cancer treatment. These receptors came from a woman between 35 and 75 years old with stage II lung adenocarcinoma.

The chain uses TRBV6-8 and TRBJ1-1; D not resolved. V dropped 5 bases and J dropped 7 bases, with 11 bases sitting between them. CDR3 length: 12 amino acids. Germline V gene lookup returns CDR1 MNHGY and CDR2 SAAAGT. The CDR3 coding sequence is TGTGCCAGCAGTCCCCCGGGATATGAAGCTTTCTTT. Translated: CASSPPGYEAFF.

By sample fraction, this clone is medium-sized. The chain is built from TRBV11-3 and TRBJ2-7, with D hard to call. Trimming stripped 1 base from V and 4 bases from J, with 14 bases between. This CDR3 has 15 residues. Looked up from germline, CDR1 is SGHNT and CDR2 is YENEEA. The CDR3 DNA is TGTGCCAGCAGCTTAGGTCCCCAGGCCCCTTACGAGCAGTACTTC. Amino acids: CASSLGPQAPYEQYF.

This clone turned up a few times. V is TRBV9 and J is TRBJ1-5; 8 nucleotides line up with TRBD1. Per germline, CDR1 SGDLS and CDR2 YYNGEE. This CDR3 spans 13 amino acids. J gave up 6 bases and V 5 bases, and 4 bases lay outside the gene matches. The CDR3 is CASSDDRGQPQHF. The CDR3 DNA reads as TGTGCCAGCAGTGACGACAGGGGTCAGCCCCAGCATTTT.

The chain employs TRBV30 and TRBJ1-1; no reliable D call. Germline V gene sequence: CDR1 GTSNPN, CDR2 SVGIG (reference sequence). The CDR3 has 15 amino acids. Trimming shortened V by 0 bases and J by 0 bases, and 11 bases separated the two germline ends. The CDR3 sequence: CAWSVFRTVNTEAFF. In nucleotides, the CDR3 is TGTGCCTGGAGTGTATTTAGGACGGTGAACACTGAAGCTTTCTTT.

Only a few counts were recorded for this clone. This chain uses TRBV23-1 with TRBJ1-4, with unresolved D. TRBV23-1 is an ORF for which the function is uncertain. V gave up 6 bases and J gave up 0 bases, with 14 bases separating them. This CDR3 contains 16 residues. The CDR3 DNA reads as TGCGCCAGCAGCCCTCGTTCAAGCGCAACTAATGAAAAACTGTTTTTT. Its translation is CASSPRSSATNEKLFF.

This clone was counted only a few times. CDR3 in DNA: TGTGCCTGGAACAGCGAGTTTTCTGAAGCTTTCTTT. Protein sequence: CAWNSEFSEAFF. The chain couples TRBV30 to TRBJ1-1; unclear D gene. V was trimmed by 4 bases and J by 6 bases, leaving 12 bases between them. CDR1 is GTSNPN, CDR2 SVGIG, per germline (reference sequence). This CDR3 is 12 amino acids long.

V is TRBV19 and J is TRBJ1-2; D is undetermined. The CDR3 covers 14 residues. V gave up 5 bases and J gave up 1 base, with 11 bases separating them. Germline lookup yields CDR1 LNHDA and CDR2 SQIVND (reference sequence). The CDR3 nucleotides read TGTGCCAGTAGTGCCACTTCAGATAACTATGGCTACACCTTC. Its translation is CASSATSDNYGYTF. Full variable domain (missing parts from reference TRBV19 and TRBJ1-2): DGGITQSPKYLFRKEGQNVTLSCEQNLNHDAMYWYRQDPGQGLRLIYYSQIVNDFQKGDIAEGYSVSREKKESFPLTVTSAQKNPTAFYLCASSATSDNYGYTFGSGTRLTVV.

In this sample, this clone turned up once. The V and J genes are TRBV29-1 and TRBJ2-6, with 9 bases that match TRBD1. Germline V CDR1 and CDR2: SQVTM, ANQGSEA. The CDR3 has 14 residues. J lost 0 bases, V lost 6 bases, and 0 bases had no gene match. CDR3: CSVGQGSGANVLTF. The CDR3 DNA reads TGCAGCGTGGGACAGGGCTCTGGGGCCAACGTCCTGACTTTC.

The chain has TRBV14 and TRBJ2-2; TRBD1 aligns across 8 bases. Germline trimming cut 4 bases from V and 0 bases from J; bases unmatched to any gene: 7. The CDR3 covers 17 residues. Germline V gene sequence: CDR1 SGHDN, CDR2 FVKESK. Here the CDR3 DNA reads TGTGCCAGCAGCCGAGGGGGGACAGGCACGAACACCGGGGAGCTGTTTTTT. This translates into CASSRGGTGTNTGELFF.

The V and J genes are TRBV28 and TRBJ2-6, with a weak D call TRBD1 (6 bases). The germline CDR1 and CDR2 sequences are MDHEN and SYDVKM. The CDR3 runs 15 residues. This CDR3 reads CATSGHNSGANVLTF. The CDR3 bases are TGTGCTACCTCGGGACACAACTCTGGGGCCAACGTCCTGACTTTC.

This clone was seen only a few times. V usage is TRBV30 and J usage is TRBJ2-2; 10 nucleotides align to TRBD1. The CDR3 has 15 residues. Germline CDR1 GTSNPN, CDR2 SVGIG (reference sequence). The V and J ends lost 4 bases and 6 bases, in that order; junction bases with no gene match: 8. The CDR3 loop reads CAWNSGQGRAGELFF. The CDR3 DNA reads as TGTGCCTGGAATTCGGGACAGGGGCGGGCCGGGGAGCTGTTTTTT.

This clone was detected a few times. The rearrangement links TRBV9 to TRBJ1-4; no definite D call. V was shortened by 0 bases and J by 7 bases, with 16 bases between the two germline ends. Germline CDR1 SGDLS, CDR2 YYNGEE. The CDR3 length is 16 residues. CDR3 nucleotide sequence: TGTGCCAGCAGCGTAGAGTCGGGGAGGGAGGGTGAAAAACTGTTTTTT. It specifies CASSVESGREGEKLFF.

V and J are TRBV19 and TRBJ2-6; possible D gene TRBD2, 5 bases. Germline CDR1 reads LNHDA; CDR2 reads SQIVND (reference sequence). The ends were cut back, 9 bases at V and 1 base at J, with 10 bases in the middle. CDR3 length: 14 amino acids. This CDR3 is CASHRRSGANVLTF. CDR3 DNA: TGTGCCAGCCACCGGAGGTCTGGGGCCAACGTCCTGACTTTC.

This chain connects TRBV28 to TRBJ1-1; maybe TRBD1 (5 bases). CDR1 is MDHEN and CDR2 is SYDVKM in the germline V gene. V lost 5 bases and J 1 base, leaving 17 bases between the germline ends. This CDR3 region has 16 residues. This CDR3 reads CASSPGGTAGNTEAFF. CDR3 bases: TGTGCCAGCAGTCCGGGGGGGACGGCGGGGAACACTGAAGCTTTCTTT.

By frequency in the sample, this clone is large. The chain is built from TRBV12-5 and TRBJ2-1, with 7 positions matching TRBD2. Germline trimming cut 6 bases from V and 4 bases from J; bases unmatched to any gene: 6. Germline CDR1 reads LGHNT; CDR2 reads FRNRAP. The CDR3 runs 14 residues. The CDR3 is CASGPGLTYNEQFF. CDR3 coding DNA: TGTGCTAGTGGACCGGGACTAACATACAATGAGCAGTTCTTC.

This clone came up a few times. The J gene is TRBJ1-5, the V gene TRBV9; perhaps TRBD1 as D (5 bases). Germline V gene data show CDR1 as SGDLS and CDR2 as YYNGEE. This CDR3 spans 15 amino acids. Deletions cut 5 bases from V and 4 bases from J, with 16 bases between. The CDR3 DNA reads TGTGCCAGCAGTGACGTAGGTAAGGGGAATCAGCCCCAGCATTTT. Translated: CASSDVGKGNQPQHF.

This clone appeared a few times. This chain links TRBV6-8 with TRBJ2-3; maybe TRBD1 (6 bases). The CDR3 runs to 17 residues. Trimming pared 5 bases from V and 0 bases from J, leaving 18 bases between. Germline loops: CDR1 MNHGY, CDR2 SAAAGT. Here the CDR3 DNA reads TGTGCCAGCAGTGTATTCGTGGGGGCCAAAAGCACAGATACGCAGTATTTT. It encodes CASSVFVGAKSTDTQYF.

This clone was recorded a few times. The chain combines TRBV6-8 with TRBJ1-5; 7 bases map to TRBD1. Germline-derived CDR1 and CDR2 are MNHGY and SAAAGT. The CDR3 length is 15 residues. V lost 5 bases, J lost 3 bases, and 7 bases stayed unmatched. The CDR3 DNA reads as TGTGCCAGCAGTGACTACAGGGGCCTCAATCAGCCCCAGCATTTT. Translation: CASSDYRGLNQPQHF.

This clone is termed medium-sized. DNA for the CDR3: TGTGCCAGCAGCTTCAGTGGGGATTCCTATGGCTACACCTTC. Translated, it gives CASSFSGDSYGYTF. The rearrangement joins TRBV11-3 to TRBJ1-2, with D unclear. The CDR3 loop spans 14 amino acids. V lost 3 bases and J 4 bases, leaving 12 bases between the germline ends. CDR1 SGHNT and CDR2 YENEEA come from the germline V gene.

For the CDR3, the DNA is TGTGCCAGCAGTGTAGGGGGTACTTACAATCAGCCCCAGCATTTT. Residues: CASSVGGTYNQPQHF. V and J are TRBV25-1 and TRBJ1-5, with a tentative D call TRBD1 (6 bases). The CDR3 extends over 15 amino acids. Deletions cut 4 bases from V and 3 bases from J, with 13 bases between. Germline V gene data show CDR1 as MGHDK and CDR2 as SYGVNS.

The chain uses TRBV19 and TRBJ1-2; maybe TRBD1 (5 bases). The V end was cut by 3 bases, the J end by 4 bases, with 15 bases between. In germline, CDR1 is LNHDA, CDR2 SQIVND (reference sequence). This CDR3 contains 15 residues. CDR3: CASSMLQDVGYGYTF. The DNA of the CDR3 is TGTGCCAGTAGTATGCTACAGGACGTCGGCTATGGCTACACCTTC.

This chain connects TRBV4-1 to TRBJ1-4; no clear D gene. The V gene lost 0 bases and the J gene lost 3 bases, with 14 bases spanning the gap. CDR3 length: 17 amino acids. Germline-derived CDR1 and CDR2 are MGHRA and YSYEKL. The CDR3 nucleotides are TGCGCCAGCAGCCAAGATCAGATGGAGTGGGCTAATGAAAAACTGTTTTTT. This translates into CASSQDQMEWANEKLFF.

Only one count was recorded for this clone. The CDR3 spells CASGSGPKEAFF. The CDR3 DNA reads TGTGCCAGCGGCTCCGGACCTAAAGAAGCTTTCTTT. This chain links TRBV28 with TRBJ1-1; no clear D gene. Germline V CDR1 and CDR2: MDHEN, SYDVKM. V was trimmed by 8 bases and J by 8 bases, leaving 15 bases between them. The CDR3 sequence is 12 residues long.

The CDR3 DNA reads TGTGCCAGCTCACCAGCAGGAGAGACCCAGTACTTC. Translating it yields CASSPAGETQYF. This chain joins TRBV18 and TRBJ2-5; no definite D call. CDR3 length: 12 residues. Germline V gives CDR1 KGHSH, CDR2 LQKENI. The V and J ends lost 2 bases and 4 bases respectively, with 5 bases between them.

This rearrangement joins TRBV14 to TRBJ1-1; 10 nucleotides align to TRBD1. The CDR3 is 15 residues long. Germline V gene lookup returns CDR1 SGHDN and CDR2 FVKESK. V shed 4 bases, J shed 4 bases, and the junction held 6 bases outside the gene matches. The CDR3: CASSLYRDRGTEAFF. The CDR3 DNA is TGTGCCAGCAGCCTTTACCGGGACAGGGGCACTGAAGCTTTCTTT.